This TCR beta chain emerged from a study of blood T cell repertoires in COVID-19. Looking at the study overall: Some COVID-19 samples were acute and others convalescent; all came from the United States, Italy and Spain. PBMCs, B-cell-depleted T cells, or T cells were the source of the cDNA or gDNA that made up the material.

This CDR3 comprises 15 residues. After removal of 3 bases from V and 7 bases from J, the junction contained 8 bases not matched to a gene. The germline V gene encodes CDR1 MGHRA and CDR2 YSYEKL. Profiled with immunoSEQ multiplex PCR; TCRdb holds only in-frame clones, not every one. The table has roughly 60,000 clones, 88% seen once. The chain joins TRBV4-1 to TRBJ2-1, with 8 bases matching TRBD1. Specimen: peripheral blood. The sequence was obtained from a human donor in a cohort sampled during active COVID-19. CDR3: CASSHDRQGNNEQFF. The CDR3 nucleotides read TGCGCCAGCAGCCATGACCGACAGGGGAATAATGAGCAGTTCTTC.